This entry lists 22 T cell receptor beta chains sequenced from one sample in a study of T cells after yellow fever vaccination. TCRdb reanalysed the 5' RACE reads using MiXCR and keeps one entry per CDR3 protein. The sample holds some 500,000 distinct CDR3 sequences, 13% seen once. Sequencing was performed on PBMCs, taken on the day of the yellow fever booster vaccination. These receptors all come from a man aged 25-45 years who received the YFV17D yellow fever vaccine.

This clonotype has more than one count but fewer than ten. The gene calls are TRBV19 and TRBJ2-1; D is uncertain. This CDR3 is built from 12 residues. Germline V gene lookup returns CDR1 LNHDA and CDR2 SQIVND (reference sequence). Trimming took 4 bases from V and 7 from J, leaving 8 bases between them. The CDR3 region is CASSTLGNEQFF. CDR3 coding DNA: TGTGCCAGTAGTACTCTGGGGAATGAGCAGTTCTTC. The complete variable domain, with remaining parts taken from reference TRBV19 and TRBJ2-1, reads DGGITQSPKYLFRKEGQNVTLSCEQNLNHDAMYWYRQDPGQGLRLIYYSQIVNDFQKGDIAEGYSVSREKKESFPLTVTSAQKNPTAFYLCASSTLGNEQFFGPGTRLTVL.

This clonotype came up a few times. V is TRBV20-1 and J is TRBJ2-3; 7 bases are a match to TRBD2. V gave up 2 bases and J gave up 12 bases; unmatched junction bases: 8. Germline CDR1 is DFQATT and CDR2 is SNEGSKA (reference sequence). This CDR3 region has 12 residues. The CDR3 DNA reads TGCAGTGCTAGACTTGGACTAGGTGAACAGTATTTT. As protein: CSARLGLGEQYF.

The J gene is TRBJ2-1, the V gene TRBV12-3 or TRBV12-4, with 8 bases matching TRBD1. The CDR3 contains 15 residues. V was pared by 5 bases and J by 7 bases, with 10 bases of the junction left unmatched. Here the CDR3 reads CASSPWTGPANEQFF. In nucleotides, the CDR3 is TGTGCCAGCAGTCCGTGGACAGGGCCGGCAAATGAGCAGTTCTTC.

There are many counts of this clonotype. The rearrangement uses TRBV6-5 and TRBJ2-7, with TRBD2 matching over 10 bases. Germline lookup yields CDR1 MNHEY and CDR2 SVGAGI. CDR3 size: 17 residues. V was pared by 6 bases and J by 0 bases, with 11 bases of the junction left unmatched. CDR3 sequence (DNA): TGTGCCAGCAGAAGTTACGGTAGCGGGGGGAGCTCCTACGAGCAGTACTTC. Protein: CASRSYGSGGSSYEQYF.

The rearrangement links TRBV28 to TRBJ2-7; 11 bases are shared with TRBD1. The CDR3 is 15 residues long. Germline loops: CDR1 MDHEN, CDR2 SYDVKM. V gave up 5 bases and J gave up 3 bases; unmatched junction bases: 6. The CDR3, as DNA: TGTGCCAGCAGTACCATAGGGACAGGGGGCTACGAGCAGTACTTC. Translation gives CASSTIGTGGYEQYF.

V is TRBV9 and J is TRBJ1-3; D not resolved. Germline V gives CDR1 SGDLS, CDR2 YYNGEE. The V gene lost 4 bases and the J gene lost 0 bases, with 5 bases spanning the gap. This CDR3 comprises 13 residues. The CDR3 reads CASSILSGNTIYF. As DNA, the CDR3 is TGTGCCAGCAGCATCCTCTCTGGAAACACCATATATTTT.

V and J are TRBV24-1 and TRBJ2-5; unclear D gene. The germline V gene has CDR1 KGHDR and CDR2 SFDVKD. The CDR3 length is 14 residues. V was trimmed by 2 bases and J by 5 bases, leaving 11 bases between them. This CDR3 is CATSDSRMVETQYF. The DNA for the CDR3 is TGTGCCACCAGTGATTCCCGGATGGTTGAGACCCAGTACTTC.

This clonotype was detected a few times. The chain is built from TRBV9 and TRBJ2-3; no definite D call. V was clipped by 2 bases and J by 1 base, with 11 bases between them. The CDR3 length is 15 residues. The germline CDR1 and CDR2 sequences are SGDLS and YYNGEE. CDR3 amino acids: CASSVQDLGTDTQYF. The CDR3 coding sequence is TGTGCCAGCAGCGTCCAAGACTTGGGCACAGATACGCAGTATTTT.

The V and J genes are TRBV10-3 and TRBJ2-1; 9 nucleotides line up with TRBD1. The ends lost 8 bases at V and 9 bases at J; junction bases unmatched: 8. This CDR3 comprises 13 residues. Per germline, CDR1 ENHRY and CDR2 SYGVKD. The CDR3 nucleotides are TGTGCCATCCGACCGGGACAGGGCGGTGAGCAGTTCTTC. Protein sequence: CAIRPGQGGEQFF.

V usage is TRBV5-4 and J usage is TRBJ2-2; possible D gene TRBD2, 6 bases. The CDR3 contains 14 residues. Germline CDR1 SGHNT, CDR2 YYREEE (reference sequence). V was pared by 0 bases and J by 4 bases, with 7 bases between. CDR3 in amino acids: CASSLGRATGELFF. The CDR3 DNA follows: TGTGCCAGCAGCTTGGGGAGGGCCACCGGGGAGCTGTTTTTT.

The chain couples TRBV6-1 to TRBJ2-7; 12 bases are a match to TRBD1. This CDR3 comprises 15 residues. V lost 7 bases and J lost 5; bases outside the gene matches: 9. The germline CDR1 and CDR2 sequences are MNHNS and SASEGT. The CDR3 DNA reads TGTGCCAGCACTGGGACAGGGGGCGCGAAGGACGAGCAGTACTTC. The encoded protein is CASTGTGGAKDEQYF.

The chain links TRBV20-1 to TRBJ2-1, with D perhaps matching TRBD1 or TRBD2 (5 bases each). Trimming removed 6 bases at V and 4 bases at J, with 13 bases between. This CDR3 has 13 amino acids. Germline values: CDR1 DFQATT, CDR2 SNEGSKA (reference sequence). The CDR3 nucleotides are TGCAGTGCAGATGAGGGACGGTACAATGAGCAGTTCTTC. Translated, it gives CSADEGRYNEQFF.

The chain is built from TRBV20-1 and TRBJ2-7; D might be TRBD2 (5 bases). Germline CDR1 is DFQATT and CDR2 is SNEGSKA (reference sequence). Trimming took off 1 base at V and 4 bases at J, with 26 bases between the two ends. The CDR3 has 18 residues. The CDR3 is CSARAQSFEGALSYEQYF. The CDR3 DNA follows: TGCAGTGCTAGAGCCCAAAGTTTCGAGGGAGCCCTTAGTTACGAGCAGTACTTC.

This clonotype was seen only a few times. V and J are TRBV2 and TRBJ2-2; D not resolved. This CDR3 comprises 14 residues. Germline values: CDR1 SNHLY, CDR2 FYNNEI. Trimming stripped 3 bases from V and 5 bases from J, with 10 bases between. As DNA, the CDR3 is TGTGCCAGCAGTGAGCAAAGCCGGACCGGGGAGCTGTTTTTT. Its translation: CASSEQSRTGELFF.

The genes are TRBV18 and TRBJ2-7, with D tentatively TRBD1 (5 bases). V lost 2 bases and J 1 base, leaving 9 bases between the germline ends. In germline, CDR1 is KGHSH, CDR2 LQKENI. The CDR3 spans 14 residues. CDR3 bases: TGTGCCAGCTCACCAGGGGCGCGATCCTACGAGCAGTACTTC. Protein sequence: CASSPGARSYEQYF. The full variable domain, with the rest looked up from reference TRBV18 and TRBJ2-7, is NAGVMQNPRHLVRRRGQEARLRCSPMKGHSHVYWYRQLPEEGLKFMVYLQKENIIDESGMPKERFSAEFPKEGPSILRIQQVVRGDSAAYFCASSPGARSYEQYFGPGTRLTVT.

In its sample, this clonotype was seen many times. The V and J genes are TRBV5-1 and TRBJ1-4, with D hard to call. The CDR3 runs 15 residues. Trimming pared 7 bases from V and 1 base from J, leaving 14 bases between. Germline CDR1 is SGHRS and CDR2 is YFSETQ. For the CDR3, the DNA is TGCGCCAGCGCTGACAACACTGGAACTAATGAAAAACTGTTTTTT. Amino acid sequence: CASADNTGTNEKLFF.

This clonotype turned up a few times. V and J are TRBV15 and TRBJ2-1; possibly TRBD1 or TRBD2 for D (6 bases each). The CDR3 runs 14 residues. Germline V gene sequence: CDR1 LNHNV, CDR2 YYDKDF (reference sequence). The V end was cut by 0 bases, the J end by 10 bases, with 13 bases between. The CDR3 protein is CATSRETGGGEQFF. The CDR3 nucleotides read TGTGCCACCAGCAGAGAAACCGGGGGCGGCGAGCAGTTCTTC.

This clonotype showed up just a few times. The CDR3 loop reads CSVGQGATQPQHF. The CDR3 DNA reads TGCAGCGTTGGTCAGGGGGCGACTCAGCCCCAGCATTTT. The chain combines TRBV29-1 with TRBJ1-5; 8 positions match TRBD1. Germline V gene lookup returns CDR1 SQVTM and CDR2 ANQGSEA. The CDR3 extends over 13 amino acids. V was pared by 4 bases and J by 6 bases, with 5 bases of the junction left unmatched. Supplemented by reference TRBV29-1 and TRBJ1-5, the full variable domain reads SAVISQKPSRDICQRGTSLTIQCQVDSQVTMMFWYRQQPGQSLTLIATANQGSEATYESGFVIDKFPISRPNLTFSTLTVSNMSPEDSSIYLCSVGQGATQPQHFGDGTRLSIL.

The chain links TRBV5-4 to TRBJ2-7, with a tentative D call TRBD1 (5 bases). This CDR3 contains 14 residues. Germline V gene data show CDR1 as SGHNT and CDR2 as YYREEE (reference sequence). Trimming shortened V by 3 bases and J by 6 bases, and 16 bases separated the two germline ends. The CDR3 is CASSSPGSRPEQYF. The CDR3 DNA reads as TGTGCCAGCAGCTCTCCAGGGTCGCGGCCCGAGCAGTACTTC.

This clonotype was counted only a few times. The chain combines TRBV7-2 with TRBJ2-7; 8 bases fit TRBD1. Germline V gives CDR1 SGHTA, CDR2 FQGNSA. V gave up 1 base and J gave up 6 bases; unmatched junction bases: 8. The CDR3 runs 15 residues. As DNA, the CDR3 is TGTGCCAGCAGCTTAGTGACAGGGGAGAGGCGCGAGCAGTACTTC. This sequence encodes CASSLVTGERREQYF.

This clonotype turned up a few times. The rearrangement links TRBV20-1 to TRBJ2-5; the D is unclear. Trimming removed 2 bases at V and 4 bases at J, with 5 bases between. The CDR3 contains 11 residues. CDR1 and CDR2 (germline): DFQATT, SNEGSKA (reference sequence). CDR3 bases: TGCAGTGCTAGAAGGGCAGAGACCCAGTACTTC. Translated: CSARRAETQYF.

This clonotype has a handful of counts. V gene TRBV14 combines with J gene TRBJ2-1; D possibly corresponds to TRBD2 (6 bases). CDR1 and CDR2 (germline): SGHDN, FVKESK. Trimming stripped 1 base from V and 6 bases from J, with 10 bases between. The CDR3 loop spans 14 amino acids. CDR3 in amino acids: CASSQGGGINEQFF. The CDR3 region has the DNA TGTGCCAGCAGCCAAGGTGGGGGGATCAATGAGCAGTTCTTC.